A selection of T cell receptor beta chains follows, all from one sample in a study of cytomegalovirus exposure and HLA in healthy donors. Generated by immunoSEQ multiplex PCR, the TCRdb table keeps only in-frame clones and is missing some. The repertoire holds approximately 110,000 clones, with 70% to 75% as singletons. The sample consisted of PBMCs. These receptors all stem from a man aged 40-50 years in good health and CMV-seronegative. Both conserved end residues are part of each CDR3. D genes are given only for firm matches. Rows may omit the clone size; those that give it use once, few, many or a size class.

>TRBV18|16|.|TRBJ1-2|TRBD1
CASSLGTAPTNYGYTF
TGTGCCAGCTCACTCGGGACAGCGCCTACTAACTATGGCTACACCTTC
>TRBV6-5|14|.|TRBJ1-1|.
CASSYRQGNTEAFF
TGTGCCAGCAGTTACCGGCAGGGGAACACTGAAGCTTTCTTT
>TRBV6-4|10|.|TRBJ2-7|.
CASSDNEQYF
TGTGCCAGCAGTGATAACGAGCAGTACTTC
>TRBV19|18|.|TRBJ1-5|.
CASSPGEGFSLSNQPQHF
TGTGCCAGTAGCCCAGGGGAAGGGTTTTCTTTGAGCAATCAGCCCCAGCATTTT
>TRBV29-1|15|.|TRBJ2-7|TRBD1
CSATATGESSYEQYF
TGCAGCGCCACCGCCACAGGGGAAAGCTCCTACGAGCAGTACTTC
>TRBV27|14|few|TRBJ1-2|.
CASSRFRGDYGYTF
TGTGCCAGCAGTCGGTTCCGGGGTGACTATGGCTACACCTTC
>TRBV23-1|15|.|TRBJ1-3|.
CASSQPVGGGNTIYF
TGCGCCAGCAGTCAACCTGTGGGAGGTGGAAACACCATATATTTT
>TRBV27|13|.|TRBJ2-7|TRBD1
CASSFDRGREQYF
TGTGCCAGCAGTTTCGACAGGGGGCGGGAGCAGTACTTC
>TRBV7-6|14|.|TRBJ2-5|.
CASSPLGSEETQYF
TGTGCCAGCAGCCCTCTAGGGAGCGAAGAGACCCAGTACTTC
>TRBV10-2|12|.|TRBJ2-1|.
CASSEPGVGQFF
TGCGCCAGCAGTGAACCGGGAGTGGGGCAGTTCTTC
>TRBV18|13|once|TRBJ2-5|TRBD2
CASSYGLDETQYF
TGTGCCAGCTCATATGGACTAGACGAGACCCAGTACTTC
>TRBV29-1|13|few|TRBJ1-2|.
CSVEHGANYGYTF
TGCAGCGTTGAACACGGAGCTAACTATGGCTACACCTTC
>TRBV7-2|13|.|TRBJ1-2|.
CASTPELNYGYTF
TGTGCCAGCACCCCCGAACTAAACTATGGCTACACCTTC
>TRBV28|14|once|TRBJ1-2|.
CASSFYPGLYGYTF
TGTGCCAGCAGCTTTTACCCAGGACTCTATGGCTACACCTTC
>TRBV5-4|13|.|TRBJ2-5|TRBD1
CASSLQGPETQYF
TGTGCCAGCAGCTTACAGGGGCCGGAGACCCAGTACTTC
>TRBV4-3|18|.|TRBJ1-3|TRBD1
CASSQELGTALSGNTIYF
TGCGCCAGCAGCCAAGAGTTAGGGACAGCGCTCTCTGGAAACACCATATATTTT
>TRBV28|15|.|TRBJ1-2|.
CASSLSRGGNYGYTF
TGTGCCAGCAGTTTATCGAGAGGGGGTAACTATGGCTACACCTTC
>TRBV5-1|14|.|TRBJ1-1|.
CASSLVGGVTEAFF
TGCGCCAGCAGCTTAGTCGGGGGGGTCACTGAAGCTTTCTTT
>TRBV4-1|17|few|TRBJ1-4|.
CASSQVIRRYGNEKLFF
TGCGCCAGCAGCCAAGTAATTAGGAGGTACGGAAATGAAAAACTGTTTTTT
>TRBV11-2|14|few|TRBJ2-7|TRBD2
CASSLAGGSYEQYF
TGTGCCAGCAGCTTAGCGGGAGGGTCCTACGAGCAGTACTTC
>TRBV10-3|15|few|TRBJ2-5|TRBD1
CAISPGTGKQETQYF
TGTGCCATCAGTCCCGGGACAGGGAAGCAAGAGACCCAGTACTTC
>TRBV19|15|.|TRBJ1-5|.
CASSMEGSGNQPQHF
TGTGCCAGTAGTATGGAGGGTAGTGGCAATCAGCCCCAGCATTTT
>TRBV5-6|14|once|TRBJ1-2|.
CASSLNRLNYGYTF
TGTGCCAGCAGCTTAAACAGGTTGAACTATGGCTACACCTTC
>TRBV19|16|.|TRBJ1-1|.
CASSPGPQGGWTEAFF
TGTGCCAGTAGTCCCGGACCACAGGGAGGGTGGACTGAAGCTTTCTTT
>TRBV18|15|few|TRBJ1-1|TRBD1
CASSEQGALNTEAFF
TGTGCCAGCTCGGAACAGGGGGCACTGAACACTGAAGCTTTCTTT
>TRBV5-5|16|.|TRBJ2-4|TRBD2
CASSLRAGASENIQYF
TGTGCCAGCAGCCTACGAGCGGGAGCTTCTGAAAACATTCAGTACTTC
>TRBV19|14|.|TRBJ2-7|TRBD1
CASSIAAGGGEQYF
TGTGCCAGTAGTATTGCGGCAGGGGGCGGCGAGCAGTACTTC
>TRBV29-1|15|.|TRBJ1-2|TRBD1
CSVDLGTAFNYGYTF
TGCAGCGTTGACCTGGGGACAGCTTTCAACTATGGCTACACCTTC
>TRBV5-1|14|.|TRBJ2-7|.
CASSWGGGAYEQYF
TGCGCCAGCAGCTGGGGTGGGGGCGCCTACGAGCAGTACTTC
>TRBV28|18|.|TRBJ2-1|TRBD2
CASTLGLAGVGAYNEQFF
TGTGCCAGCACCCTGGGACTAGCGGGAGTCGGGGCCTACAATGAGCAGTTCTTC
>TRBV2|15|.|TRBJ2-3|.
CASRDQGLGTDTQYF
TGTGCCAGCAGGGACCAGGGGTTGGGGACAGATACGCAGTATTTT
>TRBV7-9|15|.|TRBJ2-7|.
CASSLGGRVSYEQYF
TGTGCCAGCAGCTTAGGGGGCCGGGTATCCTACGAGCAGTACTTC
>TRBV2|17|.|TRBJ2-5|TRBD2
CASSEGLAGWNKETQYF
TGTGCCAGCAGTGAAGGATTAGCGGGATGGAATAAGGAGACCCAGTACTTC
>TRBV5-5|13|.|TRBJ2-1|.
CASSLPSYNEQFF
TGTGCCAGCAGCCTTCCCTCGTACAATGAGCAGTTCTTC
>TRBV10-3|13|.|TRBJ2-3|.
CAISPPPGDTQYF
TGTGCCATCAGCCCCCCTCCGGGAGATACGCAGTATTTT
>TRBV27|14|.|TRBJ2-7|TRBD1
CASSRQGANYEQYF
TGTGCCAGCAGTAGACAGGGGGCCAACTACGAGCAGTACTTC
>TRBV7-7|16|.|TRBJ1-1|.
CASTLQAQGRTTEAFF
TGTGCCAGCACCCTACAAGCTCAGGGGCGAACAACTGAAGCTTTCTTT
>TRBV19|13|few|TRBJ2-7|.
CASSKAGWDEQYF
TGTGCCAGCTCCAAGGCAGGGTGGGACGAGCAGTACTTC
>TRBV5-1|16|.|TRBJ2-3|TRBD2
CASSLPSGGPTDTQYF
TGCGCCAGCAGCCTCCCCAGCGGGGGGCCCACAGATACGCAGTATTTT
>TRBV5-1|14|few|TRBJ1-5|.
CASSLGAGDQPQHF
TGCGCCAGCAGCTTGGGAGCAGGGGATCAGCCCCAGCATTTT
>TRBV5-1|15|.|TRBJ2-1|.
CASSLSGGSYNEQFF
TGCGCCAGCAGCTTGTCTGGGGGGTCCTACAATGAGCAGTTCTTC
>TRBV4-2|17|.|TRBJ2-3|.
CASSQVWRGPSTDTQYF
TGTGCCAGCAGCCAAGTTTGGCGCGGGCCAAGCACAGATACGCAGTATTTT